This T cell receptor beta chain was found in a study of T cell repertoires in cytomegalovirus infection. General study points: Dominating the ex vivo response were HLA-C-restricted CMV-specific TCR beta clonotypes.

This clonotype was observed a few times. The antigen is undetermined. TCRdb re-analysed the reads in MiXCR, keeping a single row per CDR3 protein. The sample records 300,000 to 400,000 distinct CDR3 sequences, 25% to 35% being singletons. Germline assignment: CDR1 SGHTA and CDR2 FQGTGA. The CDR3 is 16 amino acids. With 5 bases clipped from V and 4 bases from J, the junction kept 10 bases outside the gene matches. This chain connects TRBV7-3 to TRBJ2-3, with 9 bases lining up with TRBD2. Specimen: cultured PBMCs, collected from culture after CMV antigen stimulation. The source is a human donor in good health (CMV status not recorded). Some clones in this sample may be carry-over from other donors' samples. CDR3 DNA: TGTGCCAGCAGCCCCTCGGCGGGGGGGATCCCAGATACGCAGTATTTT. Encoded protein: CASSPSAGGIPDTQYF.